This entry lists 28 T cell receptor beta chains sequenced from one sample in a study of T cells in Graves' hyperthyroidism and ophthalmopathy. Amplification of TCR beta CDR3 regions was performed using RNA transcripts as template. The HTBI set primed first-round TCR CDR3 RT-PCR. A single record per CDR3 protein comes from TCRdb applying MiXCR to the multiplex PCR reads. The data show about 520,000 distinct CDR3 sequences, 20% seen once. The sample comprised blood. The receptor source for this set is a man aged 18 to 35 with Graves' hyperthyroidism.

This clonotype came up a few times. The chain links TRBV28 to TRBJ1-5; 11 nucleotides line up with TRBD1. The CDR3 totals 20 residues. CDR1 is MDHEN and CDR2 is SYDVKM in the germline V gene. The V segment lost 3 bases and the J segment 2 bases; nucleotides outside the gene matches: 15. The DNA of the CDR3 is TGTGCCAGCAGTTTCCGACCCCGGGACAGGGGGGGGAGGGGCAATCAGCCCCAGCATTTT. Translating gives CASSFRPRDRGGRGNQPQHF.

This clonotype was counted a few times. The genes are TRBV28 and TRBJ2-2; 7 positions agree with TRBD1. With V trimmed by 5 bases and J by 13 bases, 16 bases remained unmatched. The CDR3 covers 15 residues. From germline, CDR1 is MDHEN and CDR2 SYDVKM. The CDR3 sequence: CASSPPPGTVQRLFF. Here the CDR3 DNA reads TGTGCCAGCAGTCCACCGCCCGGGACAGTTCAGAGGCTGTTTTTT.

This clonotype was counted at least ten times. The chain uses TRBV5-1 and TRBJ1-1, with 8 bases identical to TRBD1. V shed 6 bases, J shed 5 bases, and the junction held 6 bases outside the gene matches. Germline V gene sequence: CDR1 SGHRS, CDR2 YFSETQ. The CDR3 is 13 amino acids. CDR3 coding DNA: TGCGCCAGCATGACAGGGGAGGCAACTGAAGCTTTCTTT. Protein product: CASMTGEATEAFF.

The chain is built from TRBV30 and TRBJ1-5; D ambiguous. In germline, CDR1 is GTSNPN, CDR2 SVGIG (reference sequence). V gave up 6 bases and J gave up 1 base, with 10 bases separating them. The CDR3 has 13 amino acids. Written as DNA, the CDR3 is TGTGCCTGTAGCTTGACGAGCAATCAGCCCCAGCATTTT. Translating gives CACSLTSNQPQHF.

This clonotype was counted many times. CDR3 in DNA: TGTGCCAGCAAACCTTCGGGGCGCTACGAGCAGTACTTC. Translating it yields CASKPSGRYEQYF. The chain links TRBV28 to TRBJ2-7; D possibly uses TRBD1 or TRBD2 (5 bases each). The CDR3 is 13 residues long. In germline, CDR1 is MDHEN, CDR2 SYDVKM. V lost 7 bases and J 3 bases, leaving 13 bases between the germline ends.

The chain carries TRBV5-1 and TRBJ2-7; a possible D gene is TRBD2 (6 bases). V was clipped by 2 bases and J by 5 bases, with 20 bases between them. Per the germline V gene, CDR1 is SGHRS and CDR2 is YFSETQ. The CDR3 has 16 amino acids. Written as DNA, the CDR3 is TGCGCCAGCAGCTTCCGGGGGAGGAGGGGAGGCGACGAGCAGTACTTC. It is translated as CASSFRGRRGGDEQYF.

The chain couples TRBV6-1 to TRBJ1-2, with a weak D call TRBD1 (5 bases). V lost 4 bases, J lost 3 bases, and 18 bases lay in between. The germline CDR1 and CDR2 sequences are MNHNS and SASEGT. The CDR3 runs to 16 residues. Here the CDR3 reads CASSGSLSGGDYGYTF. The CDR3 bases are TGTGCCAGCAGTGGGTCCCTCTCCGGGGGAGACTATGGCTACACCTTC.

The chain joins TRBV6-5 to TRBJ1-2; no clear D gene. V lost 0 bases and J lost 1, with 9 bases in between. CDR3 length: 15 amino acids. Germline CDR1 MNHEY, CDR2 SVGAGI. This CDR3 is CASSYSGSYNYGYTF. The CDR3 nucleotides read TGTGCCAGCAGTTACTCAGGCAGCTATAACTATGGCTACACCTTC.

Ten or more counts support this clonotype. CDR3 DNA sequence: TGTGCCAGCAGCCAAGTAGAGGGCGGAGGGAACATTCAGTACTTC. Amino acids: CASSQVEGGGNIQYF. V gene TRBV14 combines with J gene TRBJ2-4, with a tentative D call TRBD2 (6 bases). The length of the CDR3 is 15 residues. V dropped 1 base and J dropped 7 bases, with 14 bases sitting between them. Germline V lookup: CDR1 SGHDN, CDR2 FVKESK.

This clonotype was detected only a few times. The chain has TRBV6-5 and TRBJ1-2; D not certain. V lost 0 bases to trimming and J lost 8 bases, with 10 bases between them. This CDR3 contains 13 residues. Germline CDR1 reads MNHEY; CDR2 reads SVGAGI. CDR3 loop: CASSYSDQEGYTF. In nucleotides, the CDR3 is TGTGCCAGCAGTTACTCGGATCAGGAGGGCTACACCTTC.

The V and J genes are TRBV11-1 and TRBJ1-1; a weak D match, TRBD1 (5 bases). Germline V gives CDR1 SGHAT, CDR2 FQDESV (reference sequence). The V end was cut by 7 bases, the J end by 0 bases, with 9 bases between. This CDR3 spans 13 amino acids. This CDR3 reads CASKGWMNTEAFF. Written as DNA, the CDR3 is TGTGCCAGCAAGGGGTGGATGAACACTGAAGCTTTCTTT.

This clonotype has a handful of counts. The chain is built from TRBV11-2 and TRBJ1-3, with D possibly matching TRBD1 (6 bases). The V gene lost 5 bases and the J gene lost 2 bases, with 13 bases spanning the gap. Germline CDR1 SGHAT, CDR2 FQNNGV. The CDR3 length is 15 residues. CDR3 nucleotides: TGTGCCAGCAGCGCAATCAGGGGAACTGGAAACACCATATATTTT. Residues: CASSAIRGTGNTIYF.

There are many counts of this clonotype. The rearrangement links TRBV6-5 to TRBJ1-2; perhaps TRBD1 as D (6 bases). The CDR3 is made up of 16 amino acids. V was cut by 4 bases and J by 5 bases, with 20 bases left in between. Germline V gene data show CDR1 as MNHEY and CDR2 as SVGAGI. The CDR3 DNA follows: TGTGCCAGCAGTTTTACAGGGAAGCGGGGTGGATATGGCTACACCTTC. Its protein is CASSFTGKRGGYGYTF.

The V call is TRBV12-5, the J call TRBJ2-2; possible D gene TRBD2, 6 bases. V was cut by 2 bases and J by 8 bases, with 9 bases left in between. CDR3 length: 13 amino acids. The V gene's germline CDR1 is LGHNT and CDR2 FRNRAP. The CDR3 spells CASGLTGEGELFF. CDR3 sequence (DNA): TGTGCTAGTGGTTTGACGGGAGAGGGGGAGCTGTTTTTT.

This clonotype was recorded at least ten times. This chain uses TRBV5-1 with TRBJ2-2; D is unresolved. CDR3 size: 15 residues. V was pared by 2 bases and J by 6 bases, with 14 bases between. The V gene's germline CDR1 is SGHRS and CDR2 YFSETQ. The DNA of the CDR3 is TGCGCCAGCAGCTTTAGAGACGGCAGATCCGGGGAGCTGTTTTTT. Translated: CASSFRDGRSGELFF.

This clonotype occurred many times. Here the CDR3 reads CASRTTVSYEQYF. CDR3 coding DNA: TGTGCCAGCAGGACGACTGTGTCCTACGAGCAGTACTTC. This chain links TRBV6-5 with TRBJ2-7; D is unclear. Germline lookup yields CDR1 MNHEY and CDR2 SVGAGI. This CDR3 region has 13 residues. The germline V and J ends were trimmed by 6 bases and 1 base, with 10 bases remaining between them.

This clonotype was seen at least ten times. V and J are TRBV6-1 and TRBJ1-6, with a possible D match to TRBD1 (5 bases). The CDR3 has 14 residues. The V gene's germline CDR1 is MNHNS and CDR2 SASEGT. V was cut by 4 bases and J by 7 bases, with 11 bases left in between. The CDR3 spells CASSVRGGNSPLHF. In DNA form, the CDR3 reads TGTGCCAGCAGTGTTCGGGGCGGAAATTCACCCCTCCACTTT.

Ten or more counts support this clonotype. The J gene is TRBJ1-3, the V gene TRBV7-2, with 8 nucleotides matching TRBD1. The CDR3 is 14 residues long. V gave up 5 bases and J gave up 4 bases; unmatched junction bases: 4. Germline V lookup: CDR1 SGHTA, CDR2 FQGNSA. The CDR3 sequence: CASSPGGSGNTIYF. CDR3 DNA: TGTGCCAGCAGCCCAGGGGGCTCAGGAAACACCATATATTTT.

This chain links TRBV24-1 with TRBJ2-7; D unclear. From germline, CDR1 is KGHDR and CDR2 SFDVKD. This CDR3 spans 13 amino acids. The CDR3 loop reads CATCDGSSYEQYV. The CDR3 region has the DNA TGTGCCACCTGTGACGGATCTTCCTACGAGCAGTACGTC.

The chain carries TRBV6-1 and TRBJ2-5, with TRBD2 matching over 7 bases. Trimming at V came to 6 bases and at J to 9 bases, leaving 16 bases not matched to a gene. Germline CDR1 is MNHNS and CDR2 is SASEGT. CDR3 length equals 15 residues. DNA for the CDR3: TGTGCCAGCAGCTTGGCCGCGACTAGCAGTGAGGCCCAGTACTTC. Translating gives CASSLAATSSEAQYF.

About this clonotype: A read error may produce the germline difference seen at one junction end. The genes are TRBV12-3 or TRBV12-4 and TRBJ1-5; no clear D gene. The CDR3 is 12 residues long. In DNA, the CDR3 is TGTGCCAGCAGCCGAGGGAATCAGCCACAGCGTTTT. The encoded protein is CASSRGNQPQRF.

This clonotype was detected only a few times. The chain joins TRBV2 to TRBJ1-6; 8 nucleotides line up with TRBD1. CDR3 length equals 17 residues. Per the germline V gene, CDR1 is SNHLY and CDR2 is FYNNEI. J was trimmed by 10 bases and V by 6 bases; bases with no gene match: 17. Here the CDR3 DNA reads TGTGCCAGCAGGGCCAACACCGGGACAGGAGGGAGCTCACCCCTCCACTTT. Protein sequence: CASRANTGTGGSSPLHF.

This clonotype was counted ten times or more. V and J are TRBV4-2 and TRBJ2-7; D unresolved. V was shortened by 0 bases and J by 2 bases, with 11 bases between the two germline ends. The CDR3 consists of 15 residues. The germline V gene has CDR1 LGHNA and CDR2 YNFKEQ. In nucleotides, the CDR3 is TGTGCCAGCAGCCAAGAGGGTGACGTCGCCTACGAGCAGTACTTC. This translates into CASSQEGDVAYEQYF.

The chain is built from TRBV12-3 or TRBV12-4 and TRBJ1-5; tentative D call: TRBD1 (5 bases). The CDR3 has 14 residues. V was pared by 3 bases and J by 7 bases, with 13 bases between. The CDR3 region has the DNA TGTGCCAGCAGTTTTGCGCAGGGCGGGCAGCCCCAGCATTTT. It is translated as CASSFAQGGQPQHF.

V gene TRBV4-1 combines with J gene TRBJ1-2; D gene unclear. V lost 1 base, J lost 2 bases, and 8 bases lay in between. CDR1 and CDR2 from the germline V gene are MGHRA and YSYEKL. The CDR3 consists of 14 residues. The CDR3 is CASSQVGQNYGYTF. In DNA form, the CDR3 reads TGCGCCAGCAGCCAAGTCGGCCAAAACTATGGCTACACCTTC.

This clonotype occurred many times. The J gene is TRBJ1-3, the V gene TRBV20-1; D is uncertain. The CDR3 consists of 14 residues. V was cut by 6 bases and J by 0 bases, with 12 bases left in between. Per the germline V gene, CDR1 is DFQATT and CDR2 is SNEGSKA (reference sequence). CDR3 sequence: CSAPSAISGNTIYF. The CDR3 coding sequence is TGCAGTGCACCTTCAGCGATCTCTGGAAACACCATATATTTT.

CDR3 nucleotides: TGTGCCAGCAGTTGGGCAGGCGCCTACTACGAGCAGTACTTC. It codes for CASSWAGAYYEQYF. The rearrangement uses TRBV6-5 and TRBJ2-7; D is undetermined. Trimming removed 4 bases from V and 3 bases from J, with 13 bases in between. There are 14 residues in the CDR3. The germline gives CDR1 MNHEY, CDR2 SVGAGI.

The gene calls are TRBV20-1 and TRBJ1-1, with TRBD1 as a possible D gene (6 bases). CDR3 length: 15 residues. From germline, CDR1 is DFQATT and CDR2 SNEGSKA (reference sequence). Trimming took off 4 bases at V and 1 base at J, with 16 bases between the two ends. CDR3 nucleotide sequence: TGCAGTGCTAAGCATTTGGGACACCCGAACACTGAAGCTTTCTTT. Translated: CSAKHLGHPNTEAFF.